What follows is one T cell receptor (beta chain) and its context. The antigen is undetermined. Profiled with immunoSEQ multiplex PCR; TCRdb holds only in-frame clones, not every one. Counted here are 85,000 to 110,000 clones, 90% occurring once; the ten biggest clones make up 4.5% to 5.5%. V lost 3 bases, J lost 3 bases, and 8 bases lay in between. Per the germline V gene, CDR1 is DFQATT and CDR2 is SNEGSKA (reference sequence). This CDR3 is built from 12 residues. This record belongs to a study of T cell responses to AZD1222 COVID-19 vaccine. Study-level information: Second-dose groups at about 4 or about 12 weeks were pooled. Study-wide results and caveats: Repertoire collection took place solely once the T cell response had peaked. Spike-specific TCR breadth and depth rose after two AZD1222 doses.

This clonotype was sampled from an adult in good health. The specimen was peripheral blood, collected on day 0 of AZD1222 vaccination. The rearrangement uses TRBV20-1 and TRBJ1-1, with D uncertain. The CDR3 sequence: CSASYQHTEAFF. CDR3 nucleotides: TGCAGTGCTAGTTATCAGCACACTGAAGCTTTCTTT.